Listed below are T cell receptor beta chains from one sample, sequenced in a study of cytomegalovirus exposure and HLA in healthy donors. Some clones are missing from TCRdb's copy, which holds only in-frame ones; the method was immunoSEQ multiplex PCR. In the table there are 100,000 to 150,000 clones, roughly 89% of which are singletons. Sequenced sample: PBMCs. These receptors all stem from a woman under 30 in good health and CMV-seronegative. The conserved cysteine and the conserved F or W are not part of the CDR3 here.

v_call | cdr3_aa
TRBV9 | ASSVGALGDIPYEQY
TRBV18 | ASSNAGTGDSPLH
TRBV18 | ASSSGQGYEQY
TRBV29-1 | SVAPGTSGYEQY
TRBV29-1 | SVLADYNEQF
TRBV27 | ASRGLVSNEQF
TRBV28 | ATDAGQGIDEQY
TRBV7-6 | ASSLPLAGVIHEQF
TRBV7-9 | ASSLAVAGGRAQY
TRBV6-1 | ASSGTGSNYGYT
TRBV11-2 | ASLQGGGGDQETQY
TRBV19 | ASSIPGEGVGEQF